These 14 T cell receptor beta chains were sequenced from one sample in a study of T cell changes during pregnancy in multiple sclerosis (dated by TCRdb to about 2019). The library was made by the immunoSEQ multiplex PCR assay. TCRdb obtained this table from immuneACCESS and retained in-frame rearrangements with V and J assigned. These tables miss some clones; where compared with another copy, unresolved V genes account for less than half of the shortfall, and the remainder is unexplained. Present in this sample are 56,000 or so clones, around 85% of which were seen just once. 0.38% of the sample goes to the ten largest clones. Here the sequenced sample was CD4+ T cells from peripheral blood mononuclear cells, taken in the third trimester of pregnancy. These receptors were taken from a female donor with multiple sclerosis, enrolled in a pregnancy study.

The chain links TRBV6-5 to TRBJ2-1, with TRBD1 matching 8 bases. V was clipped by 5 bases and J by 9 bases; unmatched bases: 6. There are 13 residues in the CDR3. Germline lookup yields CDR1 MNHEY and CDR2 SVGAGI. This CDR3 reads CASSGQGASEQFF. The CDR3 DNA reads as TGTGCCAGCAGTGGGCAGGGGGCAAGTGAGCAGTTCTTC.

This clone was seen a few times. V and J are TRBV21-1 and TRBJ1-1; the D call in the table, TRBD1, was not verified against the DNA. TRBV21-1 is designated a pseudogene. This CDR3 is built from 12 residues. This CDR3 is CASSMGQTEAFF. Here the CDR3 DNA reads TGTGCCAGCAGCATGGGGCAGACTGAAGCTTTCTTT.

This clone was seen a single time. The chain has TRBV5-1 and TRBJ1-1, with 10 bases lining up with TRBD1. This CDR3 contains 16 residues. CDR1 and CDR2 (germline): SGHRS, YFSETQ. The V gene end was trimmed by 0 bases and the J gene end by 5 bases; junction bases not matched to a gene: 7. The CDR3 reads CASSLADRGPGTEAFF. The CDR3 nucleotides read TGCGCCAGCAGCTTGGCCGACAGGGGGCCGGGGACTGAAGCTTTCTTT.

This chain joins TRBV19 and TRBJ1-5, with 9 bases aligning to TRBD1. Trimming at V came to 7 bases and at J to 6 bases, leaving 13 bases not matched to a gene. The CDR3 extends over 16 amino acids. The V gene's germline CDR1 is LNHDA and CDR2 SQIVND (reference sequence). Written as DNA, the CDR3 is TGTGCCAGTACCATCCCGGACAGGGGCAGTCGTCAGCCCCAGCATTTT. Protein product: CASTIPDRGSRQPQHF. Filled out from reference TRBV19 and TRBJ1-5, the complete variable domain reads DGGITQSPKYLFRKEGQNVTLSCEQNLNHDAMYWYRQDPGQGLRLIYYSQIVNDFQKGDIAEGYSVSREKKESFPLTVTSAQKNPTAFYLCASTIPDRGSRQPQHFGDGTRLSIL.

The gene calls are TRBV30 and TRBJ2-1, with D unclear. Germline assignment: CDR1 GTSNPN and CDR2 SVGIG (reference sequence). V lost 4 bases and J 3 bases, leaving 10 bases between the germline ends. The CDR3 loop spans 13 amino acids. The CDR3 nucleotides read TGTGCCTGGACAGGCAGAAACTACAATGAGCAGTTCTTC. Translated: CAWTGRNYNEQFF.

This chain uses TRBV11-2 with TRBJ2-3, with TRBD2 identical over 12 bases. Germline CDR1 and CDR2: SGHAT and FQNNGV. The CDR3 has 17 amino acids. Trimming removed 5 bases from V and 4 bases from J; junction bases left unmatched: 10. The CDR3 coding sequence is TGTGCCAGCAGCCCCCAGACTAGCGGGAGCTCCGCAGATACGCAGTATTTT. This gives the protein CASSPQTSGSSADTQYF.

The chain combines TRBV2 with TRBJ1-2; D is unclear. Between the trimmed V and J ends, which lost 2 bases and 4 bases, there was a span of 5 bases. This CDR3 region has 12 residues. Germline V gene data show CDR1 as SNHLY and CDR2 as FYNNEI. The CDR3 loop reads CASSESGYGYTF. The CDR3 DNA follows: TGTGCCAGCAGTGAATCCGGCTATGGCTACACCTTC. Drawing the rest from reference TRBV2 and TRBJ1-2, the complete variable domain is EPEVTQTPSHQVTQMGQEVILRCVPISNHLYFYWYRQILGQKVEFLVSFYNNEISEKSEIFDDQFSVERPDGSNFTLKIRSTKLEDSAMYFCASSESGYGYTFGSGTRLTVV.

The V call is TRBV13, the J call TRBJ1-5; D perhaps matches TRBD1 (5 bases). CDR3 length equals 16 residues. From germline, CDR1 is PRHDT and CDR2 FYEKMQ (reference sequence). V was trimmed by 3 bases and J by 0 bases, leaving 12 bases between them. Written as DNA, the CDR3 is TGTGCCAGCAGCTTCGGGGGGGTCTATAGCAATCAGCCCCAGCATTTT. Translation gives CASSFGGVYSNQPQHF.

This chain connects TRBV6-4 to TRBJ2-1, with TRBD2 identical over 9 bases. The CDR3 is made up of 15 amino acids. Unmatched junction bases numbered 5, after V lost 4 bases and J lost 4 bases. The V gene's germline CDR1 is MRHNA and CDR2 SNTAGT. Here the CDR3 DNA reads TGTGCCAGCAGTGCGATAGCGGGGGAATACAATGAGCAGTTCTTC. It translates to CASSAIAGEYNEQFF.

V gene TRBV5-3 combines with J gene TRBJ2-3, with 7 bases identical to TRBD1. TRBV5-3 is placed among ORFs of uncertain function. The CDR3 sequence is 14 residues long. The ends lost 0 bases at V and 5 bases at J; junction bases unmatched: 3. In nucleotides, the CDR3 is TGTGCCAGAAGCTTGGGCAGGGGGAGAGATACGCAGTATTTT. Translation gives CARSLGRGRDTQYF.

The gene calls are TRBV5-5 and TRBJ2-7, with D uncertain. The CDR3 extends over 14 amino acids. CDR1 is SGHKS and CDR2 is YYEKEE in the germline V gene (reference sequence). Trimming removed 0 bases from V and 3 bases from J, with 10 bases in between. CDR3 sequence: CASSLGLTFYEQYF. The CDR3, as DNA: TGTGCCAGCAGCTTGGGACTCACCTTCTACGAGCAGTACTTC.

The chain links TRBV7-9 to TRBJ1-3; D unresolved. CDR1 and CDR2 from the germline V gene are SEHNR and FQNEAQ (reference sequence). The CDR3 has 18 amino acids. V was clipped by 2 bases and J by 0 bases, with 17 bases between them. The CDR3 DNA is TGTGCCAGCAGCTTAAACCTGCAAGTTATGAGCTCTGGAAACACCATATATTTT. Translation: CASSLNLQVMSSGNTIYF.

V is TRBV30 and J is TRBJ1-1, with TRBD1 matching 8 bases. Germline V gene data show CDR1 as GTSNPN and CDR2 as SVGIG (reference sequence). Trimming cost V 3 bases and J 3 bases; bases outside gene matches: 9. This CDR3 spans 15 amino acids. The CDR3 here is CAWRTGVTGDTEAFF. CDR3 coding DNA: TGTGCCTGGAGGACAGGGGTGACGGGGGACACTGAAGCTTTCTTT.

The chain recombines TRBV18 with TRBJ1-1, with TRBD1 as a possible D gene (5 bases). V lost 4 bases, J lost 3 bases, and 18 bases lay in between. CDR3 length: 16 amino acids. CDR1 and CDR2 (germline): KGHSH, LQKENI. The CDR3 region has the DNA TGTGCCAGCTCACAGGGACTAACACCGAGGGACACTGAAGCTTTCTTT. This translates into CASSQGLTPRDTEAFF.